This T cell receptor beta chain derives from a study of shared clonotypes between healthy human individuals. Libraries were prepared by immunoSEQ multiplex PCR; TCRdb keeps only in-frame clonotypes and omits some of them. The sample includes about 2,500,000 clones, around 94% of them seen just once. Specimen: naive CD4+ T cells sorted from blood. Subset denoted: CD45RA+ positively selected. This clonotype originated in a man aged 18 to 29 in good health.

The DNA for the CDR3 is TGTGCCAGTCATACAGGGGGTCCCACCGGGGAGCTGTTTTTT. This gives the protein CASHTGGPTGELFF. This chain uses TRBV2 with TRBJ2-2, with 8 bases that match TRBD1. Looked up from germline, CDR1 is SNHLY and CDR2 is FYNNEI. The CDR3 runs 14 residues. V gave up 9 bases and J gave up 4 bases; unmatched junction bases: 7.